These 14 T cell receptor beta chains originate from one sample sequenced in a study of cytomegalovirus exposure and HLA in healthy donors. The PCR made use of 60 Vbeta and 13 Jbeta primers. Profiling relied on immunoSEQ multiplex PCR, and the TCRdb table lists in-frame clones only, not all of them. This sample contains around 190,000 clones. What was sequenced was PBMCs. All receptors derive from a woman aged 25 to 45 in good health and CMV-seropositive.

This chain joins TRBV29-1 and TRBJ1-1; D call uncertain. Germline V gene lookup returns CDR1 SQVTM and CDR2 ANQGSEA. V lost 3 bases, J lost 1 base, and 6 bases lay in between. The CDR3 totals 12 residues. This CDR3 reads CSVDGQNTEAFF. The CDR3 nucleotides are TGCAGCGTTGATGGGCAGAACACTGAAGCTTTCTTT.

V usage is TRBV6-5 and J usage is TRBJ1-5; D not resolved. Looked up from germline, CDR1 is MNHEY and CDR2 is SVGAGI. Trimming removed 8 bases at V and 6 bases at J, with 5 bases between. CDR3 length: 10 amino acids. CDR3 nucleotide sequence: TGTGCCAGCCGTCTTCAGCCCCAGCATTTT. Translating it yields CASRLQPQHF.

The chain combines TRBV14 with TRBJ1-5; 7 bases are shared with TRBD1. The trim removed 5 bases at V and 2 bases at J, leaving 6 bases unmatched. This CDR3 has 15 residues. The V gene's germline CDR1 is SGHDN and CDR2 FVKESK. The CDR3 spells CASSKGAGGNQPQHF. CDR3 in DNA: TGTGCCAGCAGCAAGGGGGCAGGGGGCAATCAGCCCCAGCATTTT.

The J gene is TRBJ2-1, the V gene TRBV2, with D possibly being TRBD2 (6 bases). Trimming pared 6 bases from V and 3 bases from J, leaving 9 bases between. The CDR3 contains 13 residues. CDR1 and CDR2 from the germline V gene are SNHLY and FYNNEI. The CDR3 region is CASSPGVYNEQFF. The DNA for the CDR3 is TGTGCCAGCAGCCCGGGGGTCTACAATGAGCAGTTCTTC.

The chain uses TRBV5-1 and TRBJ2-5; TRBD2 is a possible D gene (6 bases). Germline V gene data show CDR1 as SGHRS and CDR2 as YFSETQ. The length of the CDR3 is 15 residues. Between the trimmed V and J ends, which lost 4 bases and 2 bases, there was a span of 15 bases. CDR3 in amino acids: CASSPGLRRQETQYF. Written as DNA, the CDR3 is TGCGCCAGCAGCCCGGGACTCAGGAGGCAAGAGACCCAGTACTTC.

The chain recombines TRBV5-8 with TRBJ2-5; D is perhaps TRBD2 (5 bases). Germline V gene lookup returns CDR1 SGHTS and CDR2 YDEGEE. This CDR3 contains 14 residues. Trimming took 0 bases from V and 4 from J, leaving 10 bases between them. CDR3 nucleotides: TGTGCCAGCAGCTTGGTCTTAGCGCGAGAGACCCAGTACTTC. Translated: CASSLVLARETQYF.

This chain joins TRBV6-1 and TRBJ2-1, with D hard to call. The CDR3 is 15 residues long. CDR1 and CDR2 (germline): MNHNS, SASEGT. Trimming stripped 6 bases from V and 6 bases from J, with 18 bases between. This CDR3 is CASRELVVSGNEQFF. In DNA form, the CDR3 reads TGTGCCAGCAGAGAGCTAGTCGTATCCGGCAATGAGCAGTTCTTC.

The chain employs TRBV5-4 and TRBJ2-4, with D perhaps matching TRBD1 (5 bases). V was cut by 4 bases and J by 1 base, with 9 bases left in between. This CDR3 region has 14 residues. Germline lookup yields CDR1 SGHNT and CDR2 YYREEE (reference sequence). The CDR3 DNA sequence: TGTGCCAGCAGCGTGACAGATGCCAAAAACATTCAGTACTTC. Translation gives CASSVTDAKNIQYF.

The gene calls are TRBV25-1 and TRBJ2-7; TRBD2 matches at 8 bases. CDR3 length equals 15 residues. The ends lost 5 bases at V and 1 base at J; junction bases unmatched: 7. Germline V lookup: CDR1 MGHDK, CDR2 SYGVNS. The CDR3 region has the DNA TGTGCCAGCAGTAATAGCGGGGCGTCGTCCTACGAGCAGTACTTC. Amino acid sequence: CASSNSGASSYEQYF.

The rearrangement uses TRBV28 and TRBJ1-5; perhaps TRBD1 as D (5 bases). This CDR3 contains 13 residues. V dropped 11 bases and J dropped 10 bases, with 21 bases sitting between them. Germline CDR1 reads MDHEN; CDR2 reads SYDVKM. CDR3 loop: CAGRGSSFQPQHF. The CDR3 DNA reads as TGTGCCGGACGGGGGAGCTCATTTCAACCCCAGCATTTT.

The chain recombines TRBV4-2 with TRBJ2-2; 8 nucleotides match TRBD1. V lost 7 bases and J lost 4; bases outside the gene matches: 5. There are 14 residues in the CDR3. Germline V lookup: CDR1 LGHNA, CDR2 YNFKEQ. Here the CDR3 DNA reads TGTGCCAGCACCCTCGACAGGGGCACCGGGGAGCTGTTTTTT. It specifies CASTLDRGTGELFF.

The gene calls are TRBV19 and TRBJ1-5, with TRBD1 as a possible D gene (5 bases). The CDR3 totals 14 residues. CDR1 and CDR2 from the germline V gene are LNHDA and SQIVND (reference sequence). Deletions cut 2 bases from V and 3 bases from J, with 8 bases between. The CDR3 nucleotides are TGTGCCAGTAGTATAAGCAGGGCCAATCAGCCCCAGCATTTT. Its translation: CASSISRANQPQHF.

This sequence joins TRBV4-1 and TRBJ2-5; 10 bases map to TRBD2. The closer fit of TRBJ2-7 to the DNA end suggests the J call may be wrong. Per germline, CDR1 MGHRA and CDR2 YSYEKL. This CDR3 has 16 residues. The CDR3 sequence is CASSQSSSGSAYEQYF. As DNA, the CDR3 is TGCGCCAGCAGCCAATCATCTAGCGGGAGTGCCTACGAGCAGTACTTC.

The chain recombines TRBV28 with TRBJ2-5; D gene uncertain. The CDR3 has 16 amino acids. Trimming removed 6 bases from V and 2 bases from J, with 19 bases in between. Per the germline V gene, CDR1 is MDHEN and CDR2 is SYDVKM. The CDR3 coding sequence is TGTGCCAGCAGGGAGAGACGCGAGCAACTGCAAGAGACCCAGTACTTC. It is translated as CASRERREQLQETQYF.